This T cell receptor (beta chain) emerged from a study of T cell changes during pregnancy in multiple sclerosis. Only in-frame clones appear in the TCRdb table, and some are missing; sequencing was by immunoSEQ multiplex PCR. Among around 62,000 clones listed, 93% were seen once. V was cut by 3 bases and J by 0 bases, with 9 bases left in between. CDR3 length equals 14 residues. CDR1 and CDR2 (germline): MNHEY, SMNVEV (reference sequence). The sequence derives from a female donor with multiple sclerosis, enrolled in a pregnancy study. The chain employs TRBV27 and TRBJ2-7, with D uncertain. Sample: CD8+ T cells from peripheral blood mononuclear cells, taken in the second trimester of pregnancy. The CDR3: CASSFIASSYEQYF. The CDR3 nucleotides read TGTGCCAGCAGTTTTATAGCCAGCTCCTACGAGCAGTACTTC.